These T cell receptor beta chains were read from a single sample in a study of PD-L1 blockade in urothelial cancer. Data came from immunoSEQ multiplex PCR; TCRdb stores just in-frame clones and leaves some out. The sample contains approximately 100,000 clones, around 85% of which appear only once. The sample here was PBMCs, taken around atezolizumab (anti-PD-L1) treatment. The receptors were gathered from a middle-aged man with urothelial cancer. Both conserved end residues are trimmed from each CDR3. A D gene is named only where the DNA matches it firmly.

length,V,D,CDR3
11,TRBV5-1,NA,ASSLPTSYEQY
14,TRBV12-2,NA,ASRSGGQAFYNEQF
15,TRBV11-3,NA,ASTYPARLAYTDTQY
11,TRBV19,NA,ASSQGLTYEQY
10,TRBV6-1,TRBD1,ASRGGWHEQF
15,TRBV27,TRBD2,ASSLLFLAGRLGEQF
10,TRBV6-5,TRBD1,ASWTGYTEAF
12,TRBV5-4,TRBD1,ASSARTGNGELF
9,TRBV7-9,NA,ASSYHNEQY
10,TRBV25-1,NA,ASGRDTYGYT
9,TRBV18,NA,ASSIRDTQY
12,TRBV28,TRBD1,ASSRTGYIQPQH
12,TRBV27,NA,ASSLAGSVREQF
15,TRBV5-1,NA,ASSLATWEKRNTEAF
14,TRBV7-6,TRBD2,ASSPIAGGPRNEQF
13,TRBV7-9,NA,ASSSPGGRSEKLF
13,TRBV11-2,NA,ASSLGQILTGELF
12,TRBV7-3,NA,ASRAAGVNTEAF
14,TRBV6-1,NA,ASSEGLTGVTDTQY
11,TRBV2,NA,ASSDMERGKLF
13,TRBV4-1,TRBD2,ASSQGVAGVYEQY
11,TRBV27,NA,ASSYRLGNEQY
14,TRBV5-1,NA,ASSPSSAREALGYT
11,TRBV29-1,NA,SVSTGQYNEQF
17,TRBV9,TRBD2,ASSAAGTSGSSGANVLT
15,TRBV7-9,TRBD1,AGNSPTKDRVNTEAF
12,TRBV11-2,NA,ASSLGFRTDTQY
15,TRBV14,NA,ASSHRPKGRGNSPLH
15,TRBV7-9,NA,ASSHGGLGSYQETQY
19,TRBV4-2,TRBD2,ASSPGRGLAGGPVDTGELF
11,TRBV6-1,TRBD1,ASSEWGQMNLH
13,TRBV5-1,TRBD2,ASSLAGGPTDTQY
11,TRBV5-1,NA,ASSSTGLETQY
11,TRBV13,TRBD1,ASSKDRGTEAF
12,TRBV6-5,TRBD2,ASSRPGLEAEQF